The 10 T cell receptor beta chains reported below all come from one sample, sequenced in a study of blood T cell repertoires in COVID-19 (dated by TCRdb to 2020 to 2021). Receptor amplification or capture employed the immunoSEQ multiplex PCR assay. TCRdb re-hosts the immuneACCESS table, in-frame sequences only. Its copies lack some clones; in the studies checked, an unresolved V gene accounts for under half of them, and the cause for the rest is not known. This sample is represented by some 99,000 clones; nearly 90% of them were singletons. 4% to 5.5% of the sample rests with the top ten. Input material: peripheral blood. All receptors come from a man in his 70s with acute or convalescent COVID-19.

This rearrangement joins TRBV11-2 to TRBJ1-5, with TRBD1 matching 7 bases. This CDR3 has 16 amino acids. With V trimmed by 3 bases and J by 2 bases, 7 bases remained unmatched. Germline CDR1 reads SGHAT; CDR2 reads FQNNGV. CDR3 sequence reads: CASSFNYRGGNQPQHF. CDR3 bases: TGTGCCAGCAGCTTTAATTACAGGGGTGGCAATCAGCCCCAGCATTTT.

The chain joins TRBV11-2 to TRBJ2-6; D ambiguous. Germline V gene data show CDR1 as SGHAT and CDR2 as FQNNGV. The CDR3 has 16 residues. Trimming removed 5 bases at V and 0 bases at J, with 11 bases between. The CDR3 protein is CASSRHTISGANVLTF. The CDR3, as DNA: TGTGCCAGCAGCAGACACACCATCTCTGGGGCCAACGTCCTGACTTTC.

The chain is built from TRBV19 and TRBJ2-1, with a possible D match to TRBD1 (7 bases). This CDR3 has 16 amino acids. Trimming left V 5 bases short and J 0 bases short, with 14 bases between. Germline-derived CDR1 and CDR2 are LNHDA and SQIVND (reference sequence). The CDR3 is CASSGRGDYSYNEQFF. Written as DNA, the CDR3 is TGTGCCAGTAGTGGCAGGGGGGATTACTCCTACAATGAGCAGTTCTTC.

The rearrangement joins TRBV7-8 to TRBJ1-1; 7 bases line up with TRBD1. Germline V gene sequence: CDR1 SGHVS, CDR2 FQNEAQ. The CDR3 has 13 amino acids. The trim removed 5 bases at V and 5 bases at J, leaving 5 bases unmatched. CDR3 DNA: TGTGCCAGCAGCCTCAAACAGGGGACTGAAGCTTTCTTT. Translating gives CASSLKQGTEAFF.

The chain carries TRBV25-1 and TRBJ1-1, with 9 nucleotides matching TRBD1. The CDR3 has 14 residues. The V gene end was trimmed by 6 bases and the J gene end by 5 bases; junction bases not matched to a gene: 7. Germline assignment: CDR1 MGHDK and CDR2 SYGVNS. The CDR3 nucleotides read TGTGCCAGCAGGGGACAGGGATTTAATACTGAAGCTTTCTTT. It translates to CASRGQGFNTEAFF.

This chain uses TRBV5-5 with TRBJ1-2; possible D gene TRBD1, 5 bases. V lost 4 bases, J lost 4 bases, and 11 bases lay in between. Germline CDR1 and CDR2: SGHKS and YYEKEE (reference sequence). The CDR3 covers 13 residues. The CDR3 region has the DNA TGTGCCAGCAGCCCTGACAGCCTCTATGGCTACACCTTC. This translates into CASSPDSLYGYTF.

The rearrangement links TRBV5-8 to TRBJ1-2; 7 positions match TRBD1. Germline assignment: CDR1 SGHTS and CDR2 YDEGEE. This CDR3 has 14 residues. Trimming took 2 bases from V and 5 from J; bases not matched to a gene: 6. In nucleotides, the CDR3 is TGTGCCAGCAGCTTTGACAGGGCAGGGTATGGCTACACCTTC. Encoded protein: CASSFDRAGYGYTF.

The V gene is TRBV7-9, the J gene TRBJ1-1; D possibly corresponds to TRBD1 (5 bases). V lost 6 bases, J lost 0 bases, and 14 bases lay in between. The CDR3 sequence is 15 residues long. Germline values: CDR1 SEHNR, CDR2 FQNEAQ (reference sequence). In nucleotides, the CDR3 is TGTGCCAGCAGTCCTAGGGGAGGGGTGAACACTGAAGCTTTCTTT. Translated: CASSPRGGVNTEAFF.

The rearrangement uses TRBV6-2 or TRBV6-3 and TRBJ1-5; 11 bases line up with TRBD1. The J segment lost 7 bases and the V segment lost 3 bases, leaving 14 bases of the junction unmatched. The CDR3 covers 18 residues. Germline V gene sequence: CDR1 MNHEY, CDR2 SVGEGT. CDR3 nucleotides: TGTGCCAGCAGTTATTCCGCGGGACAGGGGGTGGAAGGGCAGCCCCAGCATTTT. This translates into CASSYSAGQGVEGQPQHF.

CDR3 nucleotide sequence: TGTGCCAGCAGCAAAGGGGTACTACAGGGTTACCCCTATAATTCACCCCTCCACTTT. This translates into CASSKGVLQGYPYNSPLHF. This chain connects TRBV7-3 to TRBJ1-6; perhaps TRBD1 as D (6 bases). Germline-derived CDR1 and CDR2 are SGHTA and FQGTGA. V lost 5 bases, J lost 2 bases, and 22 bases lay in between. CDR3 length equals 19 residues.